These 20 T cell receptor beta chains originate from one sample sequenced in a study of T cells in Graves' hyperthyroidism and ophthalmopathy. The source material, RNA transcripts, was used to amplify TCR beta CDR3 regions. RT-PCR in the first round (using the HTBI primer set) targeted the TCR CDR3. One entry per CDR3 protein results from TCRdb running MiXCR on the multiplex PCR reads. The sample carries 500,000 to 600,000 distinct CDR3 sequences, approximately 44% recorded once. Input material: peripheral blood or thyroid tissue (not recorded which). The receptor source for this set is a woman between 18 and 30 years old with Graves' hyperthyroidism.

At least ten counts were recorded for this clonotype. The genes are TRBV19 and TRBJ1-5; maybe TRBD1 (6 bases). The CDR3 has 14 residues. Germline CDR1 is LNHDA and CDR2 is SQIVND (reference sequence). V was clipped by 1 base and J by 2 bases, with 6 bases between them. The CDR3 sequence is CASSIAGGNQPQHF. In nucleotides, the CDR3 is TGTGCCAGTAGTATAGCAGGGGGCAATCAGCCCCAGCATTTT.

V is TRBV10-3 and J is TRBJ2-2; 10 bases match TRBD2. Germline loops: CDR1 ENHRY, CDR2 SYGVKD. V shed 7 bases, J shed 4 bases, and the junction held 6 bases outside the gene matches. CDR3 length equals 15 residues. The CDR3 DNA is TGTGCCATCACTGCTAGCGGGAGTGGCACCGGGGAGCTGTTTTTT. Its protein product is CAITASGSGTGELFF.

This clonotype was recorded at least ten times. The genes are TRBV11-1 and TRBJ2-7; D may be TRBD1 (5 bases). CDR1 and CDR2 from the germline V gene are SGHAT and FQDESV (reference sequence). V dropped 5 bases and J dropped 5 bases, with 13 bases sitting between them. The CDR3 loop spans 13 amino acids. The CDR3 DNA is TGTGCCAGCAGCCCACCCCTGACAGACGAGCAGTACTTC. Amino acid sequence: CASSPPLTDEQYF.

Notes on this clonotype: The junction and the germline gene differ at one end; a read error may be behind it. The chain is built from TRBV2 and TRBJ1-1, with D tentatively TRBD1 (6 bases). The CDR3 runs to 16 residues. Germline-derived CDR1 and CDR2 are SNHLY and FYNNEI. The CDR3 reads CASTKTGDLWNTEASF. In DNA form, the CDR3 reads TGTGCCAGCACCAAGACAGGTGATTTATGGAACACTGAAGCTTCCTTT.

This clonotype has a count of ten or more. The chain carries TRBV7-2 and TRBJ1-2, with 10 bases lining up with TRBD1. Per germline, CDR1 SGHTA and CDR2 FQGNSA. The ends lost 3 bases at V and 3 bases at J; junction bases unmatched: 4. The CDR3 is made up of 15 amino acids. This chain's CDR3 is CASSFGQGEDYGYTF. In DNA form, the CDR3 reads TGTGCCAGCAGCTTTGGACAGGGGGAGGACTATGGCTACACCTTC.

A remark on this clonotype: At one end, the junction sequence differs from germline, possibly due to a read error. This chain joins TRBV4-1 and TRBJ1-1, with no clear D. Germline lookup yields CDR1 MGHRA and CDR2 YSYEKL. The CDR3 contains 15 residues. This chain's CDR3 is CASSQGHGPVTDAFF. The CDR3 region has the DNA TGCGCCAGCAGCCAAGGTCACGGACCGGTCACTGACGCTTTCTTT.

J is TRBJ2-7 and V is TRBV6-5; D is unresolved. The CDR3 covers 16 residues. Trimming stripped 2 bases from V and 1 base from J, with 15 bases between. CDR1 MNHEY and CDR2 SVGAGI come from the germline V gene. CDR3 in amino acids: CASSYPTPGNSYEQYF. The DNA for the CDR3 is TGTGCCAGCAGTTACCCTACGCCGGGCAATTCCTACGAGCAGTACTTC.

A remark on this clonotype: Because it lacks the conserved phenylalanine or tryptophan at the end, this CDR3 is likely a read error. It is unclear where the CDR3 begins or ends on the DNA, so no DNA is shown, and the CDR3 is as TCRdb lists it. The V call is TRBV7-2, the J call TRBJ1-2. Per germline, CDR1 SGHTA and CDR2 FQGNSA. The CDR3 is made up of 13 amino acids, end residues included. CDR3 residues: CASSLELAGGATY.

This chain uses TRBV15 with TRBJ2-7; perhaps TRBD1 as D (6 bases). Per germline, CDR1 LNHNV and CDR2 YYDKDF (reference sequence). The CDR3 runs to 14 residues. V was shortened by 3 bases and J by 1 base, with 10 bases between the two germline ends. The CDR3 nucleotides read TGTGCCACCAGCAGCCACCAGGGGTCCTACGAGCAGTACTTC. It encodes CATSSHQGSYEQYF. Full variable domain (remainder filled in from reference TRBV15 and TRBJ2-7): DAMVIQNPRYQVTQFGKPVTLSCSQTLNHNVMYWYQQKSSQAPKLLFHYYDKDFNNEADTPDNFQSRRPNTSFCFLDIRSPGLGDTAMYLCATSSHQGSYEQYFGPGTRLTVT.

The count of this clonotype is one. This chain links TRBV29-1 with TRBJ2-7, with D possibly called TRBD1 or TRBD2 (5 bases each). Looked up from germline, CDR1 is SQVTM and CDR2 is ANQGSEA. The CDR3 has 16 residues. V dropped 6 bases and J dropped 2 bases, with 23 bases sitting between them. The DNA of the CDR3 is TGCAGCGTGATGGGCTGGGCAGGGCCGAGGGCCTACGAGCAGTACTTC. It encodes CSVMGWAGPRAYEQYF.

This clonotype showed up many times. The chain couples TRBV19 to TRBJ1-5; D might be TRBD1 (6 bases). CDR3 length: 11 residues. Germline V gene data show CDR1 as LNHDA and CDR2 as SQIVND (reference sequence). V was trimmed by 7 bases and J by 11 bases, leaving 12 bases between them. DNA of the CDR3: TGTGCCAGTACCACAGGGAGGGCCCAGCATTTT. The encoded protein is CASTTGRAQHF.

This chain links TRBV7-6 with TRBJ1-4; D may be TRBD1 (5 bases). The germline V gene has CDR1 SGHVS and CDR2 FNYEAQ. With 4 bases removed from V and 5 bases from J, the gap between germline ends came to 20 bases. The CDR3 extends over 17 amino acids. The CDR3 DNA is TGTGCCAGCAGCTCCCCCCGCGGGACGGAGGAGAATGAAAAACTGTTTTTT. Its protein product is CASSSPRGTEENEKLFF. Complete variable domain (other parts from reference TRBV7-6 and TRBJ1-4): GAGVSQSPRYKVTKRGQDVALRCDPISGHVSLYWYRQALGQGPEFLTYFNYEAQQDKSGLPNDRFSAERPEGSISTLTIQRTEQRDSAMYRCASSSPRGTEENEKLFFGSGTQLSVL.

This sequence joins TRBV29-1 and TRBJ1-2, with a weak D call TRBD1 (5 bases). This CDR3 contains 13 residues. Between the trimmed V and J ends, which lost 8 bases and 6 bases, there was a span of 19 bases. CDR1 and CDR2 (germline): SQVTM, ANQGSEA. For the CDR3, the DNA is TGCAGCAGTTACCAGACGGGGGGGAATGGCTACACCTTC. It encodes CSSYQTGGNGYTF.

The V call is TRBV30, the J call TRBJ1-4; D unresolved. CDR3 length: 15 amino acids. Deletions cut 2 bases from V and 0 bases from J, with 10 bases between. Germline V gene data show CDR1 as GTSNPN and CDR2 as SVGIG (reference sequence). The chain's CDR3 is CAWSYWAATNEKLFF. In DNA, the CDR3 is TGTGCCTGGAGTTATTGGGCAGCAACTAATGAAAAACTGTTTTTT. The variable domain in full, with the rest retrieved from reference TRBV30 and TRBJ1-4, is SQTIHQWPATLVQPVGSPLSLECTVEGTSNPNLYWYRQAAGRGLQLLFYSVGIGQISSEVPQNLSASRPQDRQFILSSKKLLLSDSGFYLCAWSYWAATNEKLFFGSGTQLSVL.

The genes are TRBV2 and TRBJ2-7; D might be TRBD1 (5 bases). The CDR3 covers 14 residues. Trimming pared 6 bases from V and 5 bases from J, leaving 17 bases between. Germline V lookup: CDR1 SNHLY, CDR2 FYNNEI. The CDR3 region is CASSLVQGANEQYF. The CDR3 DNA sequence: TGTGCCAGCAGCTTGGTGCAGGGCGCCAACGAGCAGTACTTC. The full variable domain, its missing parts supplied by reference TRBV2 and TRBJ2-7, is EPEVTQTPSHQVTQMGQEVILRCVPISNHLYFYWYRQILGQKVEFLVSFYNNEISEKSEIFDDQFSVERPDGSNFTLKIRSTKLEDSAMYFCASSLVQGANEQYFGPGTRLTVT.

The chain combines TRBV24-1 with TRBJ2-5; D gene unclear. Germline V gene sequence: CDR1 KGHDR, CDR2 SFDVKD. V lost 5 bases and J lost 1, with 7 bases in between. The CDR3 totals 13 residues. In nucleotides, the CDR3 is TGTGCCACCAGTGTCGACCGCCAAGAGACCCAGTACTTC. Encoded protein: CATSVDRQETQYF.

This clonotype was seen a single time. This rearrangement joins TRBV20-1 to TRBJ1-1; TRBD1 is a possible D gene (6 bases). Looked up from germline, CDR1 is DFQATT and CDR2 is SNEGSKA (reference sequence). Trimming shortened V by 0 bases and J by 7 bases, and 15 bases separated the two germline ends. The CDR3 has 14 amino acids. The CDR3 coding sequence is TGCAGTGCTAGAGATATGGGCGGGGACAATGAAGCTTTCTTT. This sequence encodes CSARDMGGDNEAFF.

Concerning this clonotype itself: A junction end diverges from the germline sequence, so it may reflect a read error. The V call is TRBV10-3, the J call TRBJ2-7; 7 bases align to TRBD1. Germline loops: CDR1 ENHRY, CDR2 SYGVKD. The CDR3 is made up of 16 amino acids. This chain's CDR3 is CAISYSSRQGFDELYF. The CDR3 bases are TGTGCCATCAGTTACTCGAGCAGACAGGGCTTTGACGAGCTGTACTTC.

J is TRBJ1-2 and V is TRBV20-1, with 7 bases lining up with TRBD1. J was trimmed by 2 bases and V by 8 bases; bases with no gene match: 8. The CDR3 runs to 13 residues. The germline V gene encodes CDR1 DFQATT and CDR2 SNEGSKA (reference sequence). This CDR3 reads CSYSRGLNYGYTF. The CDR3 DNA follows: TGCAGTTACTCGAGGGGGCTCAACTATGGCTACACCTTC.

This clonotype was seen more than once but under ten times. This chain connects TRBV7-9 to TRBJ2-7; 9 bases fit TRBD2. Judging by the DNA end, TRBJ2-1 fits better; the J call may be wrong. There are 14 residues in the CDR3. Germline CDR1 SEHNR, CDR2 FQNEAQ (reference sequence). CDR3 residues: CASRQAGGGNEQFF. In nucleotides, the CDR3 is TGTGCCAGCAGACAAGCGGGAGGCGGTAATGAGCAGTTCTTC.